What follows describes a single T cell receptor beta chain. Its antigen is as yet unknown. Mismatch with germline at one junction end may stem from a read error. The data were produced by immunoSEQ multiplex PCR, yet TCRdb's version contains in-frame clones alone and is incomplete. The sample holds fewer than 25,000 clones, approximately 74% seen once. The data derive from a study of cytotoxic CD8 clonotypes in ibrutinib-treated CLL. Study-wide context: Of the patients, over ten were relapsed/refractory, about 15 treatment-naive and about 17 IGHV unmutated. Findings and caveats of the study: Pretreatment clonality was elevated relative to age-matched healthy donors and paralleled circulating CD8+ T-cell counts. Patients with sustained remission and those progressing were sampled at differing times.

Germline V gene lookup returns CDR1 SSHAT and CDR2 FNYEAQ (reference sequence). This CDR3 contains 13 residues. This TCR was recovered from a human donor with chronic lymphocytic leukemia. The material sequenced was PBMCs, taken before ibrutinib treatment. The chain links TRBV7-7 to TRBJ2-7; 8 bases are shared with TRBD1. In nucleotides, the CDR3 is TGTGCTAGCAGCTTTAGCGAGGGACAGGATCAGTACTTC. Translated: CASSFSEGQDQYF.